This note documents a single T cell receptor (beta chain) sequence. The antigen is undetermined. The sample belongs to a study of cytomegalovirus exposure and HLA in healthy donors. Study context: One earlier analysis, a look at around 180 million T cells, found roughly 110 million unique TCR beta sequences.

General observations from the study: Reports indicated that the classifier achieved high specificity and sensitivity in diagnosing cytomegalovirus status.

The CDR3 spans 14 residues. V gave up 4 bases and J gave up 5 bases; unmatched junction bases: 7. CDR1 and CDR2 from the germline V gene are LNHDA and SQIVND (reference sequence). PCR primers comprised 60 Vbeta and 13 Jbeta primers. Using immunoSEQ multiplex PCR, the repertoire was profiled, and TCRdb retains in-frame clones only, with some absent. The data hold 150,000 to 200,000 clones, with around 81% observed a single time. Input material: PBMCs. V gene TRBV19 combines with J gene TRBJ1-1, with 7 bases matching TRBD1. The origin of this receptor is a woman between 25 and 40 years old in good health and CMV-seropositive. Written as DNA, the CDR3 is TGTGCCAGTAGTAAAAACAGGGGACGGACTGAAGCTTTCTTT. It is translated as CASSKNRGRTEAFF.